The clone carrying this TCR beta chain was seen only once. Its matching antigen is unknown. Genomic DNA belonging to each subset was distributed in equal measure over several immunoSEQ plates. Libraries were prepared by immunoSEQ multiplex PCR; TCRdb keeps only in-frame clonotypes and omits some of them. Of roughly 650,000 clones listed, roughly 97% were seen once; the top ten hold 0.045% to 0.06%. Looked up from germline, CDR1 is SGHTS and CDR2 is YDEGEE. The CDR3 spans 14 residues. The trim removed 7 bases at V and 1 base at J, leaving 2 bases unmatched. The sample is drawn from a study of shared clonotypes between healthy human individuals. Study context: Three plates each covered CD4 naive and memory; CD8 naive two, CD8 memory one.

Study-level results: A few donors showed sharing of approximately 5% of naive CD4 clonotypes.

This clonotype originated in a woman in her twenties or thirties in good health. The sequenced sample was naive CD4+ T cells sorted from blood. Subset here: CD45RA+ positively selected. The genes are TRBV5-8 and TRBJ2-1; 10 bases map to TRBD2. CDR3 coding DNA: TGTGCCAGCGCTAGCGGGAGTTCCTACAATGAGCAGTTCTTC. Protein product: CASASGSSYNEQFF.